This TCR beta chain came from a study of somatic mutations in cytotoxic T cells in rheumatoid arthritis. Whole-study context: Selected populations of V beta antibody-stained T cells underwent flow sorting at nearly 100% purity; these encompassed V beta1+ cells subjected to TCRB sequencing.

Trimming left V 3 bases short and J 3 bases short, with 14 bases between. CDR1 and CDR2 (germline): MNHEY, SMNVEV (reference sequence). The CDR3 totals 15 residues. As regards this clone: What it binds is unknown.

The study's findings and limits: Only rheumatoid arthritis patients, not healthy controls, showed CD8+ clonality increasing with age. Measured CD8+ T-cell clonality, a value compared between rheumatoid arthritis patients and age-matched healthy controls, did not differ significantly. Of about 60 patients, 7 to 9 had a largest CD8+ clone that exceeded 20% of CD8+ cells.

Clones were read by immunoSEQ multiplex PCR, and TCRdb kept only the in-frame ones, dropping some. The data hold just under 9,500 clones, with 75% to 80% observed a single time. This receptor was identified in an adult with rheumatoid arthritis. Sequenced material: CD8+ T cells sorted from blood. V is TRBV27 and J is TRBJ1-1, with D unclear. CDR3 nucleotide sequence: TGTGCCAGCAGTTTTTCTGGGGAAGGATACACTGAAGCTTTCTTT. Protein sequence: CASSFSGEGYTEAFF.